This entry lists 25 T cell receptor beta chains sequenced from one sample in a study of beta chain features in type 1 diabetes. Study-wide findings and caveats: In all four CD4+ subsets, TCRB CDR3 length was significantly, moderately reduced in type 1 diabetes.

Reverse transcription of all isolated RNA meant that expressed TCRB transcripts were sequenced. TCRdb's copy holds only in-frame clones and misses some; the assay was immunoSEQ multiplex PCR. The sample records roughly 150,000 clones, roughly 9% being singletons. Antigens of these TCRs are unknown. Sequencing was done on a sample of central memory CD4+ T cells from blood. All receptors come from a woman in her twenties or thirties with type 1 diabetes.

In its sample, this clone was seen a few times. J is TRBJ2-3 and V is TRBV7-6, with 15 nucleotides matching TRBD2. Trimming took 5 bases from V and 3 from J; bases not matched to a gene: 6. This CDR3 has 17 amino acids. In germline, CDR1 is SGHVS, CDR2 FNYEAQ. The CDR3 region is CASSLLGTSGRTDTQYF. The CDR3 nucleotides are TGTGCCAGCAGCCTACTTGGGACTAGCGGGAGGACAGATACGCAGTATTTT.

A few counts support this clone. V and J are TRBV4-1 and TRBJ1-1, with no clear D. Between the trimmed V and J ends, which lost 5 bases and 0 bases, there was a span of 16 bases. This CDR3 contains 16 residues. The germline V gene has CDR1 MGHRA and CDR2 YSYEKL. In nucleotides, the CDR3 is TGCGCCAGCAGCTCCCTGGGAGGCCCCATGAACACTGAAGCTTTCTTT. This codes for CASSSLGGPMNTEAFF.

The J gene is TRBJ2-1, the V gene TRBV7-8, with 7 bases that match TRBD1. This CDR3 has 14 residues. Per the germline V gene, CDR1 is SGHVS and CDR2 is FQNEAQ. J gave up 2 bases and V 5 bases, and 3 bases lay outside the gene matches. The CDR3 reads CASSRDRAYNEQFF. CDR3 in DNA: TGTGCCAGCAGCCGGGACAGAGCCTACAATGAGCAGTTCTTC.

Worth noting for this clone: Other DNA sequences in the same sample also yield this CDR3. The V gene is TRBV6-5, the J gene TRBJ2-3, with D unclear. This CDR3 comprises 12 residues. The V gene lost 5 bases and the J gene lost 2 bases, with 5 bases spanning the gap. Germline V lookup: CDR1 MNHEY, CDR2 SVGAGI. CDR3 loop: CASSPNTDTQYF. CDR3 bases: TGTGCCAGCAGTCCTAACACAGATACGCAGTATTTT.

This clone came up a few times. This chain connects TRBV19 to TRBJ2-3; D not certain. The CDR3 runs to 14 residues. Germline lookup yields CDR1 LNHDA and CDR2 SQIVND (reference sequence). V lost 4 bases, J lost 1 base, and 9 bases lay in between. DNA of the CDR3: TGTGCCAGTAGTACCCTCGGAGGCACAGATACGCAGTATTTT. Amino acids: CASSTLGGTDTQYF.

This clone turned up a few times. This CDR3 is CASSPGTVGYEQYF. DNA of the CDR3: TGTGCCAGCAGCCCGGGGACAGTAGGTTACGAGCAGTACTTC. The chain uses TRBV7-2 and TRBJ2-7, with 7 positions matching TRBD1. CDR3 length: 14 residues. The V gene end was trimmed by 5 bases and the J gene end by 4 bases; junction bases not matched to a gene: 8. Germline lookup yields CDR1 SGHTA and CDR2 FQGNSA.

This rearrangement joins TRBV5-1 to TRBJ2-2, with TRBD2 identical over 11 bases. Per germline, CDR1 SGHRS and CDR2 YFSETQ. J was trimmed by 4 bases and V by 2 bases; bases with no gene match: 4. The CDR3 runs 16 residues. CDR3 amino acids: CASSFRGTSGTGELFF. DNA for the CDR3: TGCGCCAGCAGCTTCAGGGGGACTAGCGGCACCGGGGAGCTGTTTTTT.

This clone was seen only a few times. The V call is TRBV28, the J call TRBJ1-5; TRBD1 agrees at 7 bases. CDR3 length: 15 residues. V was clipped by 5 bases and J by 2 bases; unmatched bases: 6. The germline V gene encodes CDR1 MDHEN and CDR2 SYDVKM. As DNA, the CDR3 is TGTGCCAGCAGTATAATAACAGGGGGCAATCAGCCCCAGCATTTT. It translates to CASSIITGGNQPQHF.

The chain is built from TRBV7-9 and TRBJ2-7, with 9 bases that match TRBD1. CDR3 length equals 15 residues. Germline CDR1 is SEHNR and CDR2 is FQNEAQ (reference sequence). J gave up 3 bases and V 5 bases, and 8 bases lay outside the gene matches. The CDR3 region is CASSATGTGSYEQYF. CDR3 DNA: TGTGCCAGCAGCGCGACCGGGACAGGGAGCTACGAGCAGTACTTC.

The chain links TRBV11-3 to TRBJ2-7; 9 bases line up with TRBD1. V shed 4 bases, J shed 3 bases, and the junction held 1 base outside the gene matches. The length of the CDR3 is 13 residues. CDR1 SGHNT and CDR2 YENEEA come from the germline V gene. The CDR3 protein is CASSSGQGYEQYF. The CDR3 DNA follows: TGTGCCAGCAGCTCGGGACAGGGCTACGAGCAGTACTTC.

In its sample, this clone was seen a few times. V usage is TRBV4-2 and J usage is TRBJ1-5, with TRBD1 matching over 11 bases. The CDR3 is 19 amino acids. CDR1 and CDR2 (germline): LGHNA, YNFKEQ. V shed 4 bases, J shed 2 bases, and the junction held 13 bases outside the gene matches. The CDR3 sequence: CASSLGTGGANEGNQPQHF. For the CDR3, the DNA is TGTGCCAGCAGCCTCGGGACAGGGGGTGCGAATGAGGGCAATCAGCCCCAGCATTTT.

The chain recombines TRBV27 with TRBJ2-2; 9 bases are shared with TRBD1. The CDR3 length is 19 residues. Trimming removed 3 bases from V and 4 bases from J; junction bases left unmatched: 15. In germline, CDR1 is MNHEY, CDR2 SMNVEV (reference sequence). The CDR3 coding sequence is TGTGCCAGCAGTTTCACCACGACATACGGACAGGGGCCCACCGGGGAGCTGTTTTTT. Translated, it gives CASSFTTTYGQGPTGELFF.

V is TRBV7-3 and J is TRBJ2-6; D is perhaps TRBD2 (6 bases). V lost 0 bases and J 4 bases, leaving 10 bases between the germline ends. In germline, CDR1 is SGHTA, CDR2 FQGTGA. This CDR3 spans 16 amino acids. CDR3 protein: CASSLTGGSGANVLTF. The CDR3 bases are TGTGCCAGCAGCTTAACGGGGGGTTCCGGGGCCAACGTCCTGACTTTC.

The rearrangement joins TRBV19 to TRBJ2-3; 7 bases are shared with TRBD2. After removal of 5 bases from V and 5 bases from J, the junction contained 4 bases not matched to a gene. This CDR3 has 13 amino acids. Germline V lookup: CDR1 LNHDA, CDR2 SQIVND (reference sequence). The CDR3 is CASSGREQDTQYF. The CDR3 bases are TGTGCCAGTAGTGGGAGGGAACAAGATACGCAGTATTTT.

This clone has more than one count but fewer than ten. V and J are TRBV7-3 and TRBJ2-3; D is unresolved. V gave up 0 bases and J gave up 2 bases, with 12 bases separating them. The CDR3 is 16 residues long. Germline V gene lookup returns CDR1 SGHTA and CDR2 FQGTGA. The CDR3 nucleotides read TGTGCCAGCAGCTTAACTCACTACCAAATCACAGATACGCAGTATTTT. This translates into CASSLTHYQITDTQYF.

There are a few counts of this clone. V is TRBV7-9 and J is TRBJ2-1, with 9 bases lining up with TRBD2. Germline CDR1 and CDR2: SEHNR and FQNEAQ (reference sequence). V dropped 1 base and J dropped 10; count of bases not matched to a gene: 8. The CDR3 has 15 residues. The CDR3 sequence: CASSLDLAGPQEQFF. CDR3 in DNA: TGTGCCAGCAGCTTAGATCTAGCGGGGCCCCAGGAGCAGTTCTTC.

This clone was detected only a few times. The sample contains more than one DNA sequence encoding this CDR3. The gene calls are TRBV7-9 and TRBJ1-1; no reliable D call. The CDR3 is 13 residues long. V was trimmed by 1 base and J by 1 base, leaving 4 bases between them. CDR1 and CDR2 (germline): SEHNR, FQNEAQ (reference sequence). CDR3 bases: TGTGCCAGCAGCTTAGACAGGAACACTGAAGCTTTCTTT. Translation: CASSLDRNTEAFF.

The chain carries TRBV2 and TRBJ2-1, with D possibly matching TRBD1 (6 bases). Germline CDR1 is SNHLY and CDR2 is FYNNEI. The V end was cut by 11 bases, the J end by 6 bases, with 17 bases between. CDR3 length: 13 amino acids. In DNA form, the CDR3 reads TGTGCCTCCAGGGGCCAAGTCGGCAATGAGCAGTTCTTC. Amino acid sequence: CASRGQVGNEQFF.

The chain uses TRBV7-3 and TRBJ2-7; D is possibly TRBD1 (5 bases). Germline values: CDR1 SGHTA, CDR2 FQGTGA. V lost 5 bases to trimming and J lost 1 base, with 15 bases between them. The length of the CDR3 is 15 residues. The CDR3 region has the DNA TGTGCCAGCAGCCCCGGTGGGGCTCCTTCCTACGAGCAGTACTTC. Its translation is CASSPGGAPSYEQYF.

The chain recombines TRBV6-1 with TRBJ1-2; D is possibly TRBD1 (5 bases). Deletions cut 4 bases from V and 1 base from J, with 7 bases between. The CDR3 covers 13 residues. Germline CDR1 and CDR2: MNHNS and SASEGT. Here the CDR3 reads CASSAGGNYGYTF. The CDR3, as DNA: TGTGCCAGCAGTGCCGGGGGTAACTATGGCTACACCTTC.

Only a few counts were recorded for this clone. The rearrangement uses TRBV5-1 and TRBJ1-4; the D is unclear. The CDR3 extends over 17 amino acids. Germline V gene lookup returns CDR1 SGHRS and CDR2 YFSETQ. Trimming removed 4 bases from V and 6 bases from J, with 22 bases in between. The CDR3 loop reads CASSKSPTEPPHEKLFF. The CDR3 DNA reads TGCGCCAGCAGCAAGAGTCCTACAGAGCCTCCCCATGAAAAACTGTTTTTT.

In its sample, this clone was seen a few times. The gene calls are TRBV15 and TRBJ1-2, with a possible D match to TRBD1 (6 bases). Germline V gives CDR1 LNHNV, CDR2 YYDKDF (reference sequence). The CDR3 runs to 13 residues. Trimming stripped 1 base from V and 5 bases from J, with 8 bases between. Written as DNA, the CDR3 is TGTGCCACCAGCAGAGGACAGGCATATGGCTACACCTTC. This codes for CATSRGQAYGYTF.

This clone showed up just a few times. The V call is TRBV11-2, the J call TRBJ2-1, with a possible D match to TRBD2 (6 bases). The CDR3 loop spans 16 amino acids. CDR1 and CDR2 (germline): SGHAT, FQNNGV. With 0 bases removed from V and 9 bases from J, the gap between germline ends came to 18 bases. For the CDR3, the DNA is TGTGCCAGCAGCTTAGAGAGCCGGGGGAGGAGGAGTGAGCAGTTCTTC. This encodes CASSLESRGRRSEQFF.

This clone was picked up a small number of times. This sequence joins TRBV5-4 and TRBJ2-1, with D perhaps TRBD2 (7 bases). The germline V gene has CDR1 SGHNT and CDR2 YYREEE (reference sequence). Trimming cost V 0 bases and J 4 bases, with 11 bases left between them. The CDR3 sequence is 15 residues long. In DNA form, the CDR3 reads TGTGCCAGCAGCTTGGGAGGGGGGGGGTACAATGAGCAGTTCTTC. This encodes CASSLGGGGYNEQFF.

This clone was recorded a few times. The chain employs TRBV21-1 and TRBJ2-7; the table calls TRBD2, which could not be checked here. TRBV21-1 is described as a pseudogene. The CDR3 loop spans 17 amino acids. CDR3 DNA: TGTGCCAGCAGGGGGTTTCGGCCTAGCGGGAACTCCTACGAGCAGTACTTC. It is translated as CASRGFRPSGNSYEQYF.